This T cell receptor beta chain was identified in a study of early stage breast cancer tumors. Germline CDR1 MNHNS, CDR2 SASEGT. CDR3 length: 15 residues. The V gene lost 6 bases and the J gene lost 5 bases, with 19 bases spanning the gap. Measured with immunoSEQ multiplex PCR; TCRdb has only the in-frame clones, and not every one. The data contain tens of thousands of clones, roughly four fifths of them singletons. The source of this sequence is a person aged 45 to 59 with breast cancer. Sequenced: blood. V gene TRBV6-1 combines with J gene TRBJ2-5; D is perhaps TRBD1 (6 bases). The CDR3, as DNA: TGTGCCAGCAGCCCTATTCAGGGGCGGATGGAGACCCAGTACTTC. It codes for CASSPIQGRMETQYF.